This T cell receptor (beta chain) was recorded in a study of cytomegalovirus exposure and HLA in healthy donors. Overall study results and limits: As confirmed in vitro, a few CMV-associated chains were specific for CMV antigens.

Profiling relied on immunoSEQ multiplex PCR, and the TCRdb table lists in-frame clones only, not all of them. Among about 240,000 clones, approximately 86% were seen once, and the ten largest hold less than 1.5%. This CDR3 is built from 15 residues. V lost 0 bases to trimming and J lost 5 bases; unmatched junction nucleotides: 6. Germline-derived CDR1 and CDR2 are SGHRS and YFSETQ. As regards this clone: The antigen is unknown.

V is TRBV5-1 and J is TRBJ2-7; 9 bases match TRBD1. The sequence derives from a woman in her twenties or thirties in good health and CMV-seropositive. Sequencing used PBMCs. CDR3 coding DNA: TGCGCCAGCAGCTTGGCCCCGGGACAGGGCAACGAGCAGTACTTC. Protein product: CASSLAPGQGNEQYF.